The TCR beta chain under discussion was sequenced for a study of blood T cells in healthy people across ages. Whole-study findings and limits: Greater diversity and more naive CD4+ cells were seen in long-lived donors than in aged donors.

Primers used in a second PCR of roughly 7 to 12 cycles were a sample-barcoded 5' primer and a J-beta primer mix. The yield of each sample was at least 2.5 million CDR3-containing paired-end reads. Via MiXCR, TCRdb re-called the 5' RACE reads, giving one row per CDR3 protein. The sample shows about 1.8 million distinct CDR3 sequences, 49% of them seen only once. This CDR3 is 14 amino acids long. V was pared by 1 base and J by 3 bases, with 6 bases between. Points on this clonotype: Its cognate antigen is unknown.

This clonotype was obtained from a woman in her 40s in good health. The source material was blood. The rearrangement uses TRBV12-3 or TRBV12-4 and TRBJ1-4; no clear D gene. The CDR3 DNA follows: TGTGCCAGCAGTTTAGGGACTCCTAATGAAAAACTGTTTTTT. It specifies CASSLGTPNEKLFF.